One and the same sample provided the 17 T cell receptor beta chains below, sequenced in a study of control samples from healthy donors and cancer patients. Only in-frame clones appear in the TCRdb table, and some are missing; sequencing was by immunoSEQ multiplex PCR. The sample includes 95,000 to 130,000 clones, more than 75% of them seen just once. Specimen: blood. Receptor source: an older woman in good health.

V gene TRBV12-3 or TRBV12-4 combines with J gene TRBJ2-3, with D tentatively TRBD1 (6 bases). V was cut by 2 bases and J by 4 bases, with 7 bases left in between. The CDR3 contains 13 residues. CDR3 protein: CASSLTGSDTQYF. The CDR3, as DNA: TGTGCCAGCAGTTTAACAGGGTCAGATACGCAGTATTTT.

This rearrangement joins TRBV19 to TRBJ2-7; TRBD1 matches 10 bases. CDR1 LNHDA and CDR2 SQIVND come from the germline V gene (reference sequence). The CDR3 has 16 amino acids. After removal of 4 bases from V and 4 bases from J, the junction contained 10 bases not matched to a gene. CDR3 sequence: CASSTPGQGSIYEQYF. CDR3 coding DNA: TGTGCCAGTAGTACACCGGGACAGGGGAGTATATACGAGCAGTACTTC. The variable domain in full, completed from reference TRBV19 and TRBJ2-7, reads DGGITQSPKYLFRKEGQNVTLSCEQNLNHDAMYWYRQDPGQGLRLIYYSQIVNDFQKGDIAEGYSVSREKKESFPLTVTSAQKNPTAFYLCASSTPGQGSIYEQYFGPGTRLTVT.

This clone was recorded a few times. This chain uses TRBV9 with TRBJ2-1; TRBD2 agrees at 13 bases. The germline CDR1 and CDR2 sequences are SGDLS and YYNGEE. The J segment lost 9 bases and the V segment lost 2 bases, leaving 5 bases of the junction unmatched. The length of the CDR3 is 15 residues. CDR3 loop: CASSVGLAGESEQFF. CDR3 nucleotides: TGTGCCAGCAGCGTCGGACTAGCGGGGGAAAGTGAGCAGTTCTTC.

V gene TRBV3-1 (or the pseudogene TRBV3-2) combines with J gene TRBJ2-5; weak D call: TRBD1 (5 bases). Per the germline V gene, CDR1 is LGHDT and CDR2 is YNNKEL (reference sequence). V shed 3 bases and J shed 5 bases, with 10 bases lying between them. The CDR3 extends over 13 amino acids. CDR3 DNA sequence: TGTGCCAGCAGCCAGGGGCCAGGGGAGACCCAGTACTTC. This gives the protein CASSQGPGETQYF.

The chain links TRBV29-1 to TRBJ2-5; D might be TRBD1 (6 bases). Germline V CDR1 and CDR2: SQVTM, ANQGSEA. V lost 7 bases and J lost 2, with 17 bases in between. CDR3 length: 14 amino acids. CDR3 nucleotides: TGCAGCGCCCGCCCCGGACAGAGGCAAGAGACCCAGTACTTC. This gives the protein CSARPGQRQETQYF.

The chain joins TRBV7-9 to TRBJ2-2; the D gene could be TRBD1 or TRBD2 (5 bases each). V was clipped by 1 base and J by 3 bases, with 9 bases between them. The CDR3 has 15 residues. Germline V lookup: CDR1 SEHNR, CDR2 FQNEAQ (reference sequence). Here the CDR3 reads CASSLGQGDTGELFF. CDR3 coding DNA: TGTGCCAGCAGCTTAGGCCAGGGAGACACCGGGGAGCTGTTTTTT.

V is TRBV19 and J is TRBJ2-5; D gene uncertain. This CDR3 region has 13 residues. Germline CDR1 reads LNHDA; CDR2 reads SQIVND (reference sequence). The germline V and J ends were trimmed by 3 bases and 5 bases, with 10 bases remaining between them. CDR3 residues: CASSMGSVETQYF. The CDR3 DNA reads TGTGCCAGTAGTATGGGGTCGGTTGAGACCCAGTACTTC.

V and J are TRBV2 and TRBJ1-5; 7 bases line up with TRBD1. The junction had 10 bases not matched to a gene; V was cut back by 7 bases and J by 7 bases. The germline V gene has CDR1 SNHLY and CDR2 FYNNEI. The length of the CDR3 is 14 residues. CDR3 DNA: TGTGCCAGCATGGGAACAGGGGTTTCACAGCCCCAGCATTTT. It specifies CASMGTGVSQPQHF.

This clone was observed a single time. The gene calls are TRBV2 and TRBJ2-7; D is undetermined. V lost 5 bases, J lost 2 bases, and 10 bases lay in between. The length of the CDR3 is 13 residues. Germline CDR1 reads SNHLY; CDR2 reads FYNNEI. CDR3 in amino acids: CASSREVAYEQYF. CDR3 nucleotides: TGTGCCAGCAGTCGAGAGGTGGCCTACGAGCAGTACTTC.

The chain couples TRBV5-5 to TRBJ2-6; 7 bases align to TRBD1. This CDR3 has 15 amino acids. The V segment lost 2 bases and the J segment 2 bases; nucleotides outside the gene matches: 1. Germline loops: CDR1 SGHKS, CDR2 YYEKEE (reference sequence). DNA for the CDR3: TGTGCCAGCAGCTTTACAGGGGCTGGGGCCAACGTCCTGACTTTC. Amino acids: CASSFTGAGANVLTF.

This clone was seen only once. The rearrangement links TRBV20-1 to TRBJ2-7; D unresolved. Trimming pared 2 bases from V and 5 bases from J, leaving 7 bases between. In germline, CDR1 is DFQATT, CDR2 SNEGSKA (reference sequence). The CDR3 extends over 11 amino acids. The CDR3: CSARRHNEQYF. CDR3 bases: TGCAGTGCTAGACGCCATAACGAGCAGTACTTC.

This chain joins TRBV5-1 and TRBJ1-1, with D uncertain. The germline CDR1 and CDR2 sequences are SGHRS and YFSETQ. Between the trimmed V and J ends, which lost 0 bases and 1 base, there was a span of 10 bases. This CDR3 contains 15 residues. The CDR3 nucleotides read TGCGCCAGCAGCTTGGGTGCACTGGGGAACACTGAAGCTTTCTTT. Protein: CASSLGALGNTEAFF. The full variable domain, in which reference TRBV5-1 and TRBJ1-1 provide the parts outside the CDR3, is KAGVTQTPRYLIKTRGQQVTLSCSPISGHRSVSWYQQTPGQGLQFLFEYFSETQRNKGNFPGRFSGRQFSNSRSEMNVSTLELGDSALYLCASSLGALGNTEAFFGQGTRLTVV.

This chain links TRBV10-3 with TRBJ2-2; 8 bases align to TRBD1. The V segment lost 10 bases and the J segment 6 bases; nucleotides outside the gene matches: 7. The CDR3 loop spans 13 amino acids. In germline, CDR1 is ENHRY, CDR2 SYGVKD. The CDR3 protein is CANKETGAGELFF. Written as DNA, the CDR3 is TGTGCCAATAAAGAGACAGGGGCCGGGGAGCTGTTTTTT.

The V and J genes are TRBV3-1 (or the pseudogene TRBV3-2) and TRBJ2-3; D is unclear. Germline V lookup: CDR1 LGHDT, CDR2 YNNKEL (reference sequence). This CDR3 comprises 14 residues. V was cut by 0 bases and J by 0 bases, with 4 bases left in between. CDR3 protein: CASSQDGSTDTQYF. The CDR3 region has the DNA TGTGCCAGCAGCCAAGACGGCAGCACAGATACGCAGTATTTT.

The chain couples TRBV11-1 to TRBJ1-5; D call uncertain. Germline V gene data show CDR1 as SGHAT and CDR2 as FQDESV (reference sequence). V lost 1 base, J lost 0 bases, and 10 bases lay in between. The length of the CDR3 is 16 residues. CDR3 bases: TGTGCCAGCAGCTTAGGGGAAGAATATAGCAATCAGCCCCAGCATTTT. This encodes CASSLGEEYSNQPQHF.

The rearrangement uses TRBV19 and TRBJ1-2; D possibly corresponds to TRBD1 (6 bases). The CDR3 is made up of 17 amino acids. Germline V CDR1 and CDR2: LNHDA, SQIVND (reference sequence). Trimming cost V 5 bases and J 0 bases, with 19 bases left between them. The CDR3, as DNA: TGTGCCAGTAGTCCTAAAATGGACAGAGCTTCTAACTATGGCTACACCTTC. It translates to CASSPKMDRASNYGYTF.

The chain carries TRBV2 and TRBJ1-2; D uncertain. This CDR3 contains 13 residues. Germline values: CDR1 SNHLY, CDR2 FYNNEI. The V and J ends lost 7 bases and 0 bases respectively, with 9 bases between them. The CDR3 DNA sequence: TGTGCCAGCACAACTGTAGCTAACTATGGCTACACCTTC. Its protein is CASTTVANYGYTF.